These 15 T cell receptor beta chains came from one sample sequenced in a study of blood T cell repertoires in COVID-19 (dated by TCRdb to 2018 to 2021). Library generation was performed with the immunoSEQ multiplex PCR assay. TCRdb provides this immuneACCESS table in a form limited to in-frame rearrangements. Some clones are lacking; in checked studies, under half of them reflect an unresolved V gene, and why the rest are absent is not known. For this sample the table gives approximately 270,000 clones, of which approximately 88% were detected only once. Roughly 6.8% of the sample is in the top ten clones. Sequencing was done on a sample of peripheral blood. The receptors shown here come from a woman aged 25 to 39 with COVID-19, enrolled during active disease.

V gene TRBV6-2 or TRBV6-3 combines with J gene TRBJ1-1; no definite D call. The CDR3 runs 16 residues. The germline V gene encodes CDR1 MNHEY and CDR2 SVGEGT. V was pared by 0 bases and J by 4 bases, with 15 bases between. This CDR3 reads CASSYSSGFFGTEAFF. As DNA, the CDR3 is TGTGCCAGCAGTTACTCGAGCGGTTTCTTCGGCACTGAAGCTTTCTTT.

The genes are TRBV7-2 and TRBJ2-1; 8 positions agree with TRBD1. The CDR3 extends over 15 amino acids. With V trimmed by 4 bases and J by 0 bases, 2 bases remained unmatched. Germline V gene data show CDR1 as SGHTA and CDR2 as FQGNSA. The CDR3 sequence is CASSSGTGSYNEQFF. The DNA for the CDR3 is TGTGCCAGCAGCTCCGGGACAGGCTCCTACAATGAGCAGTTCTTC.

This clone was recorded a few times. Sequence at one end of the junction differs from germline and may be a read error. V gene TRBV7-7 combines with J gene TRBJ2-5; D may be TRBD1 (6 bases). The germline CDR1 and CDR2 sequences are SSHAT and FNYEAQ (reference sequence). The length of the CDR3 is 13 residues. In DNA, the CDR3 is TGTGCTAGCAGCTTAGACAGGCGGAAGGCCCAGTACTTC. This gives the protein CASSLDRRKAQYF.

This chain joins TRBV6-5 and TRBJ1-3; 7 bases map to TRBD1. The germline V gene has CDR1 MNHEY and CDR2 SVGAGI. The V and J ends lost 6 bases and 4 bases, in that order; junction bases with no gene match: 6. This CDR3 comprises 14 residues. Here the CDR3 reads CASRLQGSGNTIYF. The CDR3 nucleotides are TGTGCCAGCAGACTACAGGGGTCCGGAAACACCATATATTTT.

This chain uses TRBV7-9 with TRBJ2-6, with 7 bases that match TRBD1. The CDR3 has 16 amino acids. Germline V gene data show CDR1 as SEHNR and CDR2 as FQNEAQ (reference sequence). The V and J ends lost 2 bases and 4 bases, in that order; junction bases with no gene match: 5. The CDR3 region is CASSLTGVAGANVLTF. CDR3 DNA sequence: TGTGCCAGCAGCTTAACAGGGGTTGCCGGGGCCAACGTCCTGACTTTC.

The gene calls are TRBV28 and TRBJ1-2; 7 positions match TRBD1. The CDR3 runs 16 residues. V shed 7 bases and J 6 bases; nucleotides not matched to a gene: 17. Germline V gives CDR1 MDHEN, CDR2 SYDVKM. The CDR3 nucleotides are TGTGCCAGCACTTCTCACCCAGGCAGGGGGTTCAATGGCTACACCTTC. Amino acids: CASTSHPGRGFNGYTF.

J is TRBJ1-6 and V is TRBV27; the match to TRBD1 covers 7 bases. V gave up 5 bases and J gave up 2 bases; unmatched junction bases: 3. Per germline, CDR1 MNHEY and CDR2 SMNVEV (reference sequence). CDR3 length: 15 residues. The CDR3 DNA follows: TGTGCCAGCAGTAAGACAGGGACCTATAATTCACCCCTCCACTTT. Amino acids: CASSKTGTYNSPLHF.

This clone was recorded only once. The V and J genes are TRBV6-5 and TRBJ1-2; the D gene is possibly TRBD1 (5 bases). This CDR3 has 11 residues. With 6 bases removed from V and 7 bases from J, the gap between germline ends came to 9 bases. The germline V gene encodes CDR1 MNHEY and CDR2 SVGAGI. The CDR3 nucleotides are TGTGCCAGCAGGGCAGGGTTTGGCTACACCTTC. Translated: CASRAGFGYTF.

V usage is TRBV6-5 and J usage is TRBJ1-3; D ambiguous. This CDR3 comprises 15 residues. Germline V gives CDR1 MNHEY, CDR2 SVGAGI. V was shortened by 6 bases and J by 0 bases, with 12 bases between the two germline ends. The CDR3 loop reads CASSFETSSGNTIYF. In nucleotides, the CDR3 is TGTGCCAGCAGCTTTGAGACTAGCTCTGGAAACACCATATATTTT.

The rearrangement joins TRBV27 to TRBJ1-2; a weak D match, TRBD1 (5 bases). This CDR3 spans 14 amino acids. The germline V and J ends were trimmed by 5 bases and 4 bases, with 14 bases remaining between them. The germline gives CDR1 MNHEY, CDR2 SMNVEV (reference sequence). This CDR3 reads CASSRTQGGYGYTF. The CDR3 nucleotides are TGTGCCAGCAGTCGCACCCAGGGTGGCTATGGCTACACCTTC.

V is TRBV27 and J is TRBJ1-4; D is perhaps TRBD1 (5 bases). Trimming removed 5 bases from V and 2 bases from J, with 12 bases in between. Germline CDR1 reads MNHEY; CDR2 reads SMNVEV (reference sequence). This CDR3 spans 15 amino acids. The CDR3 sequence is CASSPQRGTNEKLFF. The CDR3 DNA reads as TGTGCCAGCAGTCCCCAAAGGGGTACTAATGAAAAACTGTTTTTT.

The chain recombines TRBV11-2 with TRBJ2-5; D is perhaps TRBD1 (6 bases). CDR3 size: 14 residues. Trimming took 5 bases from V and 3 from J, leaving 13 bases between them. The germline gives CDR1 SGHAT, CDR2 FQNNGV. The CDR3 spells CASSPRQAKETQYF. CDR3 bases: TGTGCCAGCAGCCCGCGACAGGCAAAAGAGACCCAGTACTTC. The whole variable domain, filled in from reference TRBV11-2 and TRBJ2-5, reads EAGVAQSPRYKIIEKRQSVAFWCNPISGHATLYWYQQILGQGPKLLIQFQNNGVVDDSQLPKDRFSAERLKGVDSTLKIQPAKLEDSAVYLCASSPRQAKETQYFGPGTRLLVL.

The chain couples TRBV3-1 (or the pseudogene TRBV3-2) to TRBJ2-3; TRBD2 matches at 9 bases. CDR3 length: 18 amino acids. Germline CDR1 LGHDT, CDR2 YNNKEL (reference sequence). J gave up 5 bases and V 1 base, and 13 bases lay outside the gene matches. CDR3 residues: CASSQVFLAGDKGDTQYF. In nucleotides, the CDR3 is TGTGCCAGCAGCCAAGTCTTTTTAGCGGGAGACAAGGGAGATACGCAGTATTTT.

CDR3 coding DNA: TGTGCCAGCAGTTCAGACAACTCCTACGAGCAGTACTTC. Residues: CASSSDNSYEQYF. The chain employs TRBV2 and TRBJ2-7; D gene ambiguous. The V and J ends lost 5 bases and 0 bases respectively, with 8 bases between them. The CDR3 sequence is 13 residues long. The germline V gene encodes CDR1 SNHLY and CDR2 FYNNEI.

The J gene is TRBJ2-5, the V gene TRBV24-1; TRBD2 aligns across 12 bases. The germline V gene has CDR1 KGHDR and CDR2 SFDVKD. CDR3 length: 16 residues. V shed 0 bases and J 3 bases; nucleotides not matched to a gene: 1. CDR3 loop: CATSDLGLAGKETQYF. CDR3 nucleotides: TGTGCCACCAGTGATTTGGGACTAGCGGGAAAAGAGACCCAGTACTTC.